This T cell receptor (beta chain) was documented in a study of T-cell memory formation after mild COVID-19. Regarding the study as a whole: Clones that got smaller from day 15 to 85 had even CD4/CD8, while clones growing later tipped toward CD4+. The main location of contracting CD4+ clones was CM and EM, and that of contracting CD8+ clones was EMRA. The appearance of some responding clones in pre-infection memory suggested that cross-reactive memory joined.

A single record per CDR3 protein comes from TCRdb applying MiXCR to the 5' RACE reads. The table has 450,000 or so distinct CDR3 sequences, 20% seen once. With respect to this clonotype: The target antigen is unknown.

V was pared by 1 base and J by 5 bases, with 6 bases of the junction left unmatched. This CDR3 comprises 15 residues. From germline, CDR1 is SGHTA and CDR2 FQGNSA. The source of this sequence is an adult woman who had mild COVID-19 (a few samples of this study predate the infection). Cell type and time point are not known. Sequencing used PBMCs or a T cell subset sorted from them (not recorded which). The chain links TRBV7-2 to TRBJ2-3; 7 nucleotides line up with TRBD1. In nucleotides, the CDR3 is TGTGCCAGCAGCTTAGAGGGGGCGCAGGAAGATACGCAGTATTTT. It specifies CASSLEGAQEDTQYF.